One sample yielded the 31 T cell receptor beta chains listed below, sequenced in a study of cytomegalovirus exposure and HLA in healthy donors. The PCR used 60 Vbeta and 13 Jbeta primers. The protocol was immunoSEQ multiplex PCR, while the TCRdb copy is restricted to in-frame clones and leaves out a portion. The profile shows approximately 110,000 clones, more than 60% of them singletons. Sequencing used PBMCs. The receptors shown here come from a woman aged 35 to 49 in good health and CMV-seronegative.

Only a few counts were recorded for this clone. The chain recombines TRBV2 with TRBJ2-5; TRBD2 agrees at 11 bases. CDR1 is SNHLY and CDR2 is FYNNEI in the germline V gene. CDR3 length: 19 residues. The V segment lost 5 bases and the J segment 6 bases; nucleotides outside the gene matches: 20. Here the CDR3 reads CASSLLSAIAGGTGKTQYF. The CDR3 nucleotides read TGTGCCAGCAGTCTACTCTCCGCGATAGCGGGGGGGACGGGGAAGACCCAGTACTTC.

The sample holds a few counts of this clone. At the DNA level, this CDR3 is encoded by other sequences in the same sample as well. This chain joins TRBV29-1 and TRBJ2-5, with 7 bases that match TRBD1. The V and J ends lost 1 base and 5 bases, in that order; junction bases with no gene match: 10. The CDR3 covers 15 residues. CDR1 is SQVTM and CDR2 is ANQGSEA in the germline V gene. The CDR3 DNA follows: TGCAGCGTTGAAGGGGCAGGGGGTAGGGGGGAGACCCAGTACTTC. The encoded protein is CSVEGAGGRGETQYF.

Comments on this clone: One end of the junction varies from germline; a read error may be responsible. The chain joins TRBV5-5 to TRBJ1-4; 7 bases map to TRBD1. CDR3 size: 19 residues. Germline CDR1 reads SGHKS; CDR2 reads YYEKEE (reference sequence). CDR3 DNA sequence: TGTGCCAGCAGTTCCCCAGCCGGGACAGTGGAGGGTACTAGTGAAAAACTGTTTTTT. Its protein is CASSSPAGTVEGTSEKLFF.

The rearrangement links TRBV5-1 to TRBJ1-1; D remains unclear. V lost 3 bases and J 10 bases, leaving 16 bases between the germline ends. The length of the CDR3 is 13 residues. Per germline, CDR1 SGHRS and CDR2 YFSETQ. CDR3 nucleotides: TGCGCCAGCAGCTCGAACGCCGGGGAGGCAGCTTTCTTT. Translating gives CASSSNAGEAAFF.

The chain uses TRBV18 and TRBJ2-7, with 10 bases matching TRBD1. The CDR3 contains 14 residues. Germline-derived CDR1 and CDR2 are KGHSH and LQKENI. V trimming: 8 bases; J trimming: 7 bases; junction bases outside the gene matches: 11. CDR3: CASTARQGAWEQYF. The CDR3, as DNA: TGTGCCAGCACCGCTAGACAGGGGGCATGGGAGCAGTACTTC.

Written as DNA, the CDR3 is TGCGCCAGCAGTGATGGTGGGGGCCTCTATGGCTACACCTTC. Amino acids: CASSDGGGLYGYTF. The rearrangement uses TRBV10-2 and TRBJ1-2, with D perhaps matching TRBD1 (6 bases). V was cut by 3 bases and J by 4 bases, with 12 bases left in between. CDR3 length equals 14 residues. The germline CDR1 and CDR2 sequences are WSHSY and SAAADI.

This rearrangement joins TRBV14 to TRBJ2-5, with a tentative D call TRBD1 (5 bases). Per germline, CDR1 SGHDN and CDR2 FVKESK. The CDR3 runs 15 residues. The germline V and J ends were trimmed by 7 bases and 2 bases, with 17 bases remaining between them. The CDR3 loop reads CASTPSSGAQETQYF. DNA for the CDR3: TGTGCCAGCACTCCCTCCAGTGGGGCGCAAGAGACCCAGTACTTC.

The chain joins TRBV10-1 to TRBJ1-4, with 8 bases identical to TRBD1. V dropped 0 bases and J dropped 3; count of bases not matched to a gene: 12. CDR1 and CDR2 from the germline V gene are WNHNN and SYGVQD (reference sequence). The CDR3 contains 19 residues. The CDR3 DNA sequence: TGCGCCAGCAGTGAGTCGGTCAGGGGGCCTACGGTAGCTAATGAAAAACTGTTTTTT. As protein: CASSESVRGPTVANEKLFF.

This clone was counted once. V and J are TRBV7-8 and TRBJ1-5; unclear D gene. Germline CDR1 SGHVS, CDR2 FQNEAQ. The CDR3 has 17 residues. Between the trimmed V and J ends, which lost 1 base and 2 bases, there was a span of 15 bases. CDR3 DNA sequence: TGTGCCAGCAGCTTAGTGGGCGTTGGTGTGGGCAATCAGCCCCAGCATTTT. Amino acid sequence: CASSLVGVGVGNQPQHF. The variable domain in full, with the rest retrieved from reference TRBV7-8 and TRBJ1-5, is GAGVSQSPRYKVAKRGQDVALRCDPISGHVSLFWYQQALGQGPEFLTYFQNEAQLDKSGLPSDRFFAERPEGSVSTLKIQRTQQEDSAVYLCASSLVGVGVGNQPQHFGDGTRLSIL.

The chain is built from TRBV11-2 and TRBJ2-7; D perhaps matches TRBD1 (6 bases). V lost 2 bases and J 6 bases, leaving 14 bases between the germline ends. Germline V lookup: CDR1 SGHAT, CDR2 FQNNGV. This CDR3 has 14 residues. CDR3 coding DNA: TGTGCCAGCAGCTTAAGCAGGCCAGGGGTCGAGCAGTACTTC. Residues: CASSLSRPGVEQYF. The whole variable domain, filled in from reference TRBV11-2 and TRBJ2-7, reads EAGVAQSPRYKIIEKRQSVAFWCNPISGHATLYWYQQILGQGPKLLIQFQNNGVVDDSQLPKDRFSAERLKGVDSTLKIQPAKLEDSAVYLCASSLSRPGVEQYFGPGTRLTVT.

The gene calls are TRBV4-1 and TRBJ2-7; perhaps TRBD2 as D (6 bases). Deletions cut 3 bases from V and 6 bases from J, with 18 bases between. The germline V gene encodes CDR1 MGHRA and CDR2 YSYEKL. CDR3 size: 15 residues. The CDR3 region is CASSQGDSLFSEQYF. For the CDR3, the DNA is TGCGCCAGCAGCCAGGGGGACTCCCTCTTTTCCGAGCAGTACTTC.

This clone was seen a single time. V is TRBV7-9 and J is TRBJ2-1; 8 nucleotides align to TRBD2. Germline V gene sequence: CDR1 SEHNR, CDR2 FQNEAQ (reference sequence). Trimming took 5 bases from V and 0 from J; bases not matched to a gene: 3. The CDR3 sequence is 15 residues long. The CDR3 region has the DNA TGTGCCAGCAGCCCGAGCGGGAGCTCCTACAATGAGCAGTTCTTC. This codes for CASSPSGSSYNEQFF.

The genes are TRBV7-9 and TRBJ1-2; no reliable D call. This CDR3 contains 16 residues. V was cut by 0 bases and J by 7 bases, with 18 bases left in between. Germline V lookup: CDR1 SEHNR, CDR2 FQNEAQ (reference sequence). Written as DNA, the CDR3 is TGTGCCAGCAGCTTAGCGATGGCAGCTCCGCGGGCTGGCTACACCTTC. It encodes CASSLAMAAPRAGYTF.

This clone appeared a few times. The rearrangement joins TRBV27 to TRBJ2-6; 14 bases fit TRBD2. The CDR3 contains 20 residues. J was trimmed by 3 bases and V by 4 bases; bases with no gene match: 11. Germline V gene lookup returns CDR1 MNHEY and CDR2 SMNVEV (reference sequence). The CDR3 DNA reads TGTGCCAGCAGTTCCCCTCGACTAGCGGGAGGGCCGGTTGGGGCCAACGTCCTGACTTTC. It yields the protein CASSSPRLAGGPVGANVLTF.

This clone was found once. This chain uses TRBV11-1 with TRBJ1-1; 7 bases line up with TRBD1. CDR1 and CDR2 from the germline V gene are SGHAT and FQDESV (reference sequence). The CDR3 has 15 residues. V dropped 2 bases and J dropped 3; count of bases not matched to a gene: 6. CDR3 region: CASSLWGRGHTEAFF. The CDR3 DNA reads TGTGCCAGCAGCTTATGGGGAAGGGGGCACACTGAAGCTTTCTTT.

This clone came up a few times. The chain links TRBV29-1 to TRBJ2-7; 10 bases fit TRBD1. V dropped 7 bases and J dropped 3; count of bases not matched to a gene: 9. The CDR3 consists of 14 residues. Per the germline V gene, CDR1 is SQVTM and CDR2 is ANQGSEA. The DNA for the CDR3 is TGCAGCGCTCAATTTCGGGACAGGGGCTACGAGCAGTACTTC. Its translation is CSAQFRDRGYEQYF.

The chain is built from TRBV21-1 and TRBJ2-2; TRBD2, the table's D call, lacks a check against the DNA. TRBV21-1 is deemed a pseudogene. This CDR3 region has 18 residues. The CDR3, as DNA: TGTGCCAGCAGCCCCGTTCCGGGACTAGCGGGAAAGGCCGGGGAGCTGTTTTTT. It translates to CASSPVPGLAGKAGELFF.

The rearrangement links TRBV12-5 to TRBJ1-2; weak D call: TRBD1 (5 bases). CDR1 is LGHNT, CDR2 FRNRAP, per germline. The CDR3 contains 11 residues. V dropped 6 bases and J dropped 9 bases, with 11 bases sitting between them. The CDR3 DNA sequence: TGTGCTAGTGGCTTAGCAGGGAGCTACACCTTC. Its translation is CASGLAGSYTF.

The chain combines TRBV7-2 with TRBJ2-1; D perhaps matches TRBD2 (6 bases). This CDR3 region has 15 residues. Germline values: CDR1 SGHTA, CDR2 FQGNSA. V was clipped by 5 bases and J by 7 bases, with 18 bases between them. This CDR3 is CASSPRAEAGNEQFF. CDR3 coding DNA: TGTGCCAGCAGCCCTCGGGCCGAGGCGGGGAATGAGCAGTTCTTC.

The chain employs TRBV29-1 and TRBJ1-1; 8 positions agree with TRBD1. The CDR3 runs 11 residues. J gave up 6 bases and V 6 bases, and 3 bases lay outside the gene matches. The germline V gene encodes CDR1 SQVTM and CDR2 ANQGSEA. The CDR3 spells CSVSDRAEAFF. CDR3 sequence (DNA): TGCAGCGTCTCGGACAGGGCTGAAGCTTTCTTT.

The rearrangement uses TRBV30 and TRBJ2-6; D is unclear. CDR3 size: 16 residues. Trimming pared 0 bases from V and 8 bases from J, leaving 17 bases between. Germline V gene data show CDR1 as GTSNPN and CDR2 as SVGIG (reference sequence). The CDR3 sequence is CAWSVYRLAQSNVLTF. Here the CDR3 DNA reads TGTGCCTGGAGTGTATATAGGCTGGCACAGTCCAACGTCCTGACTTTC.

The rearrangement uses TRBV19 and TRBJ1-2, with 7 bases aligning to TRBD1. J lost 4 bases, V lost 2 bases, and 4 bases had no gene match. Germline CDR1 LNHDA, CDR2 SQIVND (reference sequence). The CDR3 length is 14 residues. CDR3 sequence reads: CASSIRGRSYGYTF. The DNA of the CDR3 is TGTGCCAGTAGTATAAGGGGGCGAAGCTATGGCTACACCTTC.

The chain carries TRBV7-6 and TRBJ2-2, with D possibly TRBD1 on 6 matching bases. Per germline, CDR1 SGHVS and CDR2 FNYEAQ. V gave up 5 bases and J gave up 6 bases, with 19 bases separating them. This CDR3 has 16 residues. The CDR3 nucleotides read TGTGCCAGCAGCCCCACCTGGGGCAGGGGAGCCGGGGAGCTGTTTTTT. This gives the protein CASSPTWGRGAGELFF. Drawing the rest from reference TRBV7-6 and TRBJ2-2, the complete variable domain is GAGVSQSPRYKVTKRGQDVALRCDPISGHVSLYWYRQALGQGPEFLTYFNYEAQQDKSGLPNDRFSAERPEGSISTLTIQRTEQRDSAMYRCASSPTWGRGAGELFFGEGSRLTVL.

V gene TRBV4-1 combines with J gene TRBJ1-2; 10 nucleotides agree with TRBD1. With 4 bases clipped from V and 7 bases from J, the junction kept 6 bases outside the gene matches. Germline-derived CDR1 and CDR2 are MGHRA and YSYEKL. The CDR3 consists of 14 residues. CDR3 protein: CASSPTGGAPGYTF. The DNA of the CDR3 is TGCGCCAGCAGCCCGACAGGGGGCGCACCTGGCTACACCTTC.

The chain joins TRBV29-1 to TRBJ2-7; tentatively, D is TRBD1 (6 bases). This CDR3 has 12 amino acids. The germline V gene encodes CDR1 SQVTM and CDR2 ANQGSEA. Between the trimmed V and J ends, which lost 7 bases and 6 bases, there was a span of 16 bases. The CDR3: CSAKPSGAEQYF. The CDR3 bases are TGCAGCGCCAAGCCGTCAGGGGCCGAGCAGTACTTC.

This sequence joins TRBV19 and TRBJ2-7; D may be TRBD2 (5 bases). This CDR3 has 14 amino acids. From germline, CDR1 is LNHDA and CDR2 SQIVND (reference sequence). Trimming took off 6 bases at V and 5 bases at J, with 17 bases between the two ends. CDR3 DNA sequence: TGTGCCAGTAGGGCCGGGGTCGGCTGGAACGAGCAGTACTTC. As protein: CASRAGVGWNEQYF.

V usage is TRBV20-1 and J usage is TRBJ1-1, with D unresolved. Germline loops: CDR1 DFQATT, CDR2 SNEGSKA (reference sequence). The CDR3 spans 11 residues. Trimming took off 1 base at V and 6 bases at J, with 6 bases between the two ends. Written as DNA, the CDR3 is TGCAGTGCTAGAGTTAATTCTGAAGCTTTCTTT. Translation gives CSARVNSEAFF.

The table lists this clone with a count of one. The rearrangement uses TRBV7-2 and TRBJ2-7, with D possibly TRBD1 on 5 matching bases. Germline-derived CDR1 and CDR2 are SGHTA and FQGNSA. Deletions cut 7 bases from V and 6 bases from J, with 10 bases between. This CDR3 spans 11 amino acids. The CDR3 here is CASTSGPEQYF. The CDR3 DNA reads TGTGCCAGCACCTCAGGGCCCGAGCAGTACTTC. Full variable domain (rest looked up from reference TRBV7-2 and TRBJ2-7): GAGVSQSPSNKVTEKGKDVELRCDPISGHTALYWYRQSLGQGLEFLIYFQGNSAPDKSGLPSDRFSAERTGGSVSTLTIQRTQQEDSAVYLCASTSGPEQYFGPGTRLTVT.

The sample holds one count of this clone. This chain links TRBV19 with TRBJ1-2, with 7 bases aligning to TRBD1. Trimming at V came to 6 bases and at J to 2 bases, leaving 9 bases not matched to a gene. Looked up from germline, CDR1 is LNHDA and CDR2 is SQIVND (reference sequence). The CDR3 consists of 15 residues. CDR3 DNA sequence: TGTGCCAGTAGAGGGTTCGAGGGGGCGAACTATGGCTACACCTTC. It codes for CASRGFEGANYGYTF.

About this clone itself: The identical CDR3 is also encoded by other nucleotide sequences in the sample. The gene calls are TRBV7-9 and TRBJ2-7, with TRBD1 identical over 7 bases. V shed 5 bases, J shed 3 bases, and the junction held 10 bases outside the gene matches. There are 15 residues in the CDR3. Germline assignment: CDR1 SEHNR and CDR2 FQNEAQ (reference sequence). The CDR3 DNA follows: TGTGCCAGCAGCCCTAGTCAGGGGGAACTCTACGAGCAGTACTTC. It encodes CASSPSQGELYEQYF.

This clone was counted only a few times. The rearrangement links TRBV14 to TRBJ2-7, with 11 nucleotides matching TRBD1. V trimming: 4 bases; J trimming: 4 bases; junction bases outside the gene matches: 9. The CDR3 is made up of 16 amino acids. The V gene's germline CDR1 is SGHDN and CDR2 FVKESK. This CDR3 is CASSPPPGQGGYEQYF. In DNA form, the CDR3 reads TGTGCCAGCAGCCCTCCTCCGGGACAGGGGGGATACGAGCAGTACTTC.